These 15 T cell receptor beta chains share one sample of origin, sequenced in a study of T cell repertoires in cytomegalovirus infection. In TCRdb, the reads were re-called with MiXCR into one record per CDR3 protein. The sample lists 80,000 or so distinct CDR3 sequences; roughly 39% were seen once. These receptors have no identified antigens. Specimen: CD8+ T cells from cultured PBMCs, collected from culture after CMV antigen stimulation. The source is a human donor in good health (CMV status not recorded). Some clones in this sample may be carry-over from other donors' samples.

This clonotype has just one count. The chain carries TRBV14 and TRBJ1-1; D is unclear. The CDR3 is made up of 15 amino acids. Trimming pared 1 base from V and 0 bases from J, leaving 9 bases between. Germline V gene lookup returns CDR1 SGHDN and CDR2 FVKESK. CDR3 in DNA: TGTGCCAGCAGCCAAGTTTTCGGGTTGAACACTGAAGCTTTCTTT. It codes for CASSQVFGLNTEAFF.

The chain combines TRBV4-2 with TRBJ2-7; no clear D. In germline, CDR1 is LGHNA, CDR2 YNFKEQ. V lost 0 bases and J 0 bases, leaving 15 bases between the germline ends. The CDR3 runs to 17 residues. In DNA, the CDR3 is TGTGCCAGCAGCCAAGAACACCCCGATGCCCGCTCCTACGAGCAGTACTTC. Translating it yields CASSQEHPDARSYEQYF.

This clonotype showed up just a few times. The chain is built from TRBV20-1 and TRBJ1-1; tentative D call: TRBD1 (5 bases). Germline CDR1 DFQATT, CDR2 SNEGSKA (reference sequence). The length of the CDR3 is 13 residues. V gave up 5 bases and J gave up 1 base, with 11 bases separating them. CDR3 nucleotides: TGCAGTGCTGTAGGGACCGCGAACACTGAAGCTTTCTTT. This translates into CSAVGTANTEAFF.

The chain has TRBV7-9 and TRBJ2-7, with D perhaps TRBD2 (6 bases). Per germline, CDR1 SEHNR and CDR2 FQNEAQ (reference sequence). The CDR3 totals 14 residues. Between the trimmed V and J ends, which lost 4 bases and 2 bases, there was a span of 12 bases. This CDR3 reads CASSSPGLPYEQYF. The CDR3 bases are TGTGCCAGCAGCTCGCCGGGACTCCCCTACGAGCAGTACTTC.

This sequence joins TRBV4-3 and TRBJ2-3; a possible D gene is TRBD1 (6 bases). The CDR3 is 17 residues long. Germline V gives CDR1 LGHNA, CDR2 YSLEER. Trimming shortened V by 4 bases and J by 5 bases, and 22 bases separated the two germline ends. CDR3 sequence reads: CASSPGWQGLWEDTQYF. CDR3 DNA sequence: TGCGCCAGCAGCCCCGGGTGGCAGGGGCTTTGGGAAGATACGCAGTATTTT.

About this clonotype: One end of the junction fails to match germline, which may point to a read error. As DNA, the CDR3 is TGTGTCAGCAGCGGAGGTGGCGGGACAGAGTTTCTCTATGGCTACACCTTC. This codes for CVSSGGGGTEFLYGYTF. The V and J genes are TRBV7-4 and TRBJ1-2; 7 positions agree with TRBD1. The CDR3 contains 17 residues. The germline CDR1 and CDR2 sequences are SGHVT and SQSDAQ.

The V and J genes are TRBV29-1 and TRBJ1-1; D is unresolved. Trimming cost V 7 bases and J 6 bases, with 12 bases left between them. This CDR3 comprises 11 residues. CDR1 and CDR2 from the germline V gene are SQVTM and ANQGSEA. As DNA, the CDR3 is TGCAGCGGATTGCGCGCCGCTGAAGCTTTCTTT. Amino acids: CSGLRAAEAFF.

The chain combines TRBV27 with TRBJ1-5; 8 bases align to TRBD1. With 2 bases clipped from V and 4 bases from J, the junction kept 1 base outside the gene matches. Germline V CDR1 and CDR2: MNHEY, SMNVEV (reference sequence). This CDR3 is built from 14 residues. CDR3 sequence reads: CASSLNRGNQPQHF. The DNA for the CDR3 is TGTGCCAGCAGTTTAAACAGGGGGAATCAGCCCCAGCATTTT.

This chain uses TRBV7-9 with TRBJ2-5; 10 nucleotides agree with TRBD2. Germline CDR1 reads SEHNR; CDR2 reads FQNEAQ (reference sequence). CDR3 length equals 14 residues. V gave up 7 bases and J gave up 5 bases; unmatched junction bases: 7. The CDR3 region is CASTSGGRGETQYF. In nucleotides, the CDR3 is TGTGCCAGCACTAGCGGGGGCCGGGGGGAGACCCAGTACTTC.

The chain has TRBV19 and TRBJ2-5; D is unclear. V shed 4 bases and J shed 1 base, with 10 bases lying between them. The germline CDR1 and CDR2 sequences are LNHDA and SQIVND (reference sequence). The CDR3 totals 14 residues. The CDR3 here is CASSKWGSQETQYF. The CDR3 nucleotides read TGTGCCAGTAGTAAATGGGGTTCCCAAGAGACCCAGTACTTC.

V and J are TRBV20-1 and TRBJ2-1; 8 bases match TRBD2. CDR1 is DFQATT and CDR2 is SNEGSKA in the germline V gene (reference sequence). The CDR3 has 15 residues. The V and J ends lost 3 bases and 1 base, in that order; junction bases with no gene match: 5. As DNA, the CDR3 is TGCAGTGCTAGCTCGGGGGGGAATTCCTACAATGAGCAGTTCTTC. Its protein product is CSASSGGNSYNEQFF.

This clonotype was found a few times. The chain links TRBV7-9 to TRBJ2-3; the D gene could be TRBD1 or TRBD2 (5 bases each). Germline values: CDR1 SEHNR, CDR2 FQNEAQ (reference sequence). The CDR3 length is 15 residues. V was clipped by 6 bases and J by 2 bases, with 15 bases between them. Here the CDR3 DNA reads TGTGCCAGCAGGGGTGAGGGACCGATCACAGATACGCAGTATTTT. Protein product: CASRGEGPITDTQYF. Variable domain in full (rest from reference TRBV7-9 and TRBJ2-3): DTGVSQNPRHKITKRGQNVTFRCDPISEHNRLYWYRQTLGQGPEFLTYFQNEAQLEKSRLLSDRFSAERPKGSFSTLEIQRTEQGDSAMYLCASRGEGPITDTQYFGPGTRLTVL.

The V call is TRBV4-1, the J call TRBJ1-1; possibly TRBD1 for D (5 bases). V shed 1 base and J shed 11 bases, with 14 bases lying between them. This CDR3 is built from 13 residues. Germline V lookup: CDR1 MGHRA, CDR2 YSYEKL. CDR3 sequence: CASSQAGLEGAFF. CDR3 in DNA: TGCGCCAGCAGCCAAGCAGGGTTGGAGGGGGCTTTCTTT.

This clonotype has only a few counts. CDR3 amino acids: CASTRTGSSGANVLTF. The DNA for the CDR3 is TGTGCCAGCACCCGGACAGGCAGCTCTGGGGCCAACGTCCTGACTTTC. The chain combines TRBV11-2 with TRBJ2-6; 7 bases agree with TRBD1. This CDR3 has 16 residues. V lost 7 bases and J lost 0; bases outside the gene matches: 6. The germline V gene encodes CDR1 SGHAT and CDR2 FQNNGV.

This clonotype turned up a few times. The genes are TRBV15 and TRBJ2-7; TRBD2 agrees at 11 bases. The CDR3 covers 17 residues. Losses at the gene ends were 3 bases for V and 4 bases for J; bases not matched to a gene: 11. CDR1 is LNHNV, CDR2 YYDKDF, per germline (reference sequence). The CDR3 reads CATSSTPIAGGPYEQYF. The CDR3 bases are TGTGCCACCAGCAGTACCCCAATAGCGGGGGGGCCGTACGAGCAGTACTTC.